This record covers a single TCR beta chain. This clonotype occurred many times. Its binding antigen is unknown. No base quality information exists; no much larger clone differs at one position. This record belongs to a study of T cells in Graves' hyperthyroidism and ophthalmopathy (dated by TCRdb to between 2018 and 2021). A note on the overall study: Peripheral blood samples were taken at initial diagnosis, before any treatment was given. To identify distinguishing TCR V-J signatures, a discovery cohort of 90 to 100 patients was used, comprising some 45 with Graves' ophthalmopathy and approximately 57 with stable Graves' hyperthyroidism. Whether ophthalmopathy could be predicted prospectively was tested in an independent validation cohort made up of 18 to 20 hyperthyroidism patients plus 17 patients who later progressed to ophthalmopathy. The roughly 100 discovery patients were randomly divided into training and test sets at a 7:3 ratio. In several Graves' hyperthyroidism patients, the study also compared T-cell repertoires from thyroid tissue with T-cell repertoires from blood. After blood sampling, hyperthyroidism patients were treated with methimazole at a starting dose of 30 mg daily, and ophthalmopathy patients were treated with high-dose intravenous methylprednisolone. TCR Vbeta CDR3 sequencing of 120 to 150 peripheral blood samples (under 45 ophthalmopathy, 75 hyperthyroidism and around 17 progressor patients) is reported in the paper.

Moderately to severely active disease, a Clinical Activity Score of at least 3, a NOSPECS grade of at least 4, and a duration under 3 months were present in ophthalmopathy patients. Any patient with an uncontrolled infection, another autoimmune disease, pregnancy or lactation was excluded. Diagnoses were established on the basis of clinical symptoms, serum thyroxine and TRAb, thyroid ultrasound, and orbital computed tomography. Ficoll-Paque density gradient centrifugation was used to isolate PBMCs from around 10 ml of fresh peripheral blood. Trizol reagent was used to extract total RNA, and RNA quality was then checked on an Agilent 2100 Bioanalyzer. What the authors observed across the whole study: No statistical method was used to set the sample size in advance, and investigators knew the group allocation. A 13 V-J signature model separated ophthalmopathy from stable hyperthyroidism, with roughly 88% sensitivity and around 84% specificity in cross-validation and 80%/75% in testing. Most expanded thyroid clonotypes (frequency above 0.001) were also detected in blood, a finding suggesting that blood repertoires may reflect thyroid immune responses. In validation, the model predicted progression to ophthalmopathy with roughly 70% sensitivity and around 72% specificity, a median of 6.5 months before onset.

Amplification of TCR beta CDR3 regions was carried out from RNA transcripts. For the first round of RT-PCR on the TCR CDR3, the HTBI primer set was used together with the Qiagen OneStep RT-PCR kit. A second multiplex PCR round built the libraries, followed by size selection and purification. The libraries were sequenced on an Illumina HiSeq2000 using paired-end 100 bp reads. The authors' pipeline ran thus. SOAPnuke was used to process the raw data, removing reads that contained adapters or uncalled bases, had a mean Phred below 15, or lacked an exact match to the constant primer or identifier. High-quality paired reads were merged with COPE v1.2.5, and unique nucleotide sequences were defined as clonotypes. Clonotypes were aligned to IMGT TRBV, TRBD and TRBJ reference segments using MiTCR v1.1. Only V-J combinations with frequency above 0.0001, covering 98% to 99.2% of repertoires, were analysed. A TCS score was defined as the ratio of F50 (clonal expansion) to E x V (chaos), with BLOSUM62-based TCRdist applied between CDR3 peptides within each V-J. Welch's t-statistics and random forest reduced fewer than 550 V-J features to 10 to 15, which were used in a naive Bayes classifier (R e1071). The public reads were reprocessed in TCRdb via fastp at Q25 and MiXCR, keeping in-frame beta chains. Rows are combined by CDR3 protein, so each entry shows the most common genes and DNA. The V and J calls were determined by TCRdb, not by the authors. This sample lists around 600,000 distinct CDR3 sequences; 13% to 15% were detected once. The ten largest clones take up about 6.6% of the sample.

The trim is 2 bases for V and 2 bases for J, with a gap of 7 bases between the germline ends. Including cysteine and phenylalanine, the CDR3 has 13 amino acids. Just CDR3 DNA is preserved here, 39 bases in frame from base 1. Via the germline V gene (reference sequence), CDR1 is GTSNPN and CDR2 SVGIG. The clonotype comes from a woman aged 18-29 years with Graves' ophthalmopathy. Sequencing was done on a sample of blood. The chain is encoded by TRBV30 joined to TRBJ1-5; a tentative D call is TRBD1 (5 bases match). The nucleotide sequence is given as TGTGCCTGGAGTTGGGGGGGCAATCAGCCCCAGCATTTT. It translates as CAWSWGGNQPQHF.